This T cell receptor beta chain was sequenced in a study of technical replicates of blood from a few donors. The assay was immunoSEQ multiplex PCR, and TCRdb's table has in-frame clones only and misses some. The repertoire holds over 55,000 clones, with approximately 89% as singletons. Germline V gene sequence: CDR1 SGDLS, CDR2 YYNGEE. CDR3 length: 15 residues. Trimming left V 0 bases short and J 5 bases short, with 11 bases between. The source of this sequence is a human donor in good health. Some clones in this sample may be carry-over from other donors' samples. Sequenced input: PBMCs. The chain couples TRBV9 to TRBJ1-4; TRBD1 is a possible D gene (5 bases). CDR3 coding DNA: TGTGCCAGCAGCGTAGCGGCAGGGTCAAATGAAAAACTGTTTTTT. Encoded protein: CASSVAAGSNEKLFF.